Listed here are 14 T cell receptor beta chains from one sample, sequenced in a study of T cell responses to AZD1222 COVID-19 vaccine. Produced via immunoSEQ multiplex PCR; TCRdb's table is partial and in-frame only. The table has more than 25,000 clones, 89% seen once. The starting material was peripheral blood, obtained on day 0 of AZD1222 vaccination. All receptors come from an adult in good health.

The chain joins TRBV5-1 to TRBJ2-1, with TRBD2 matching 7 bases. Germline loops: CDR1 SGHRS, CDR2 YFSETQ. The junction had 24 bases not matched to a gene; V was cut back by 0 bases and J by 6 bases. This CDR3 spans 21 amino acids. The CDR3 DNA follows: TGCGCCAGCAGCTTGGCCGAGGTCGCGGGAGTAATAAACCGCGGGGGCAATGAGCAGTTCTTC. Its protein product is CASSLAEVAGVINRGGNEQFF.

The rearrangement joins TRBV6-5 to TRBJ1-5, with D possibly being TRBD1 (5 bases). V was cut by 8 bases and J by 5 bases, with 16 bases left in between. CDR3 length equals 14 residues. The germline CDR1 and CDR2 sequences are MNHEY and SVGAGI. Here the CDR3 DNA reads TGTGCCAGCCGGAGGGACCTGATCTATCAGCCCCAGCATTTT. Its translation is CASRRDLIYQPQHF.

The chain combines TRBV2 with TRBJ2-7; 11 bases match TRBD2. This CDR3 contains 14 residues. Trimming at V came to 11 bases and at J to 3 bases, leaving 9 bases not matched to a gene. The germline V gene has CDR1 SNHLY and CDR2 FYNNEI. The CDR3 here is CAGTSGRNLYEQYF. CDR3 sequence (DNA): TGTGCCGGCACTAGCGGGAGAAACCTCTACGAGCAGTACTTC.

V and J are TRBV10-3 and TRBJ1-4; 8 positions agree with TRBD1. Germline loops: CDR1 ENHRY, CDR2 SYGVKD. The CDR3 has 15 amino acids. V lost 0 bases, J lost 8 bases, and 5 bases stayed unmatched. CDR3 loop: CAISESTGGKEKLFF. In DNA form, the CDR3 reads TGTGCCATCAGTGAGTCTACAGGGGGGAAGGAAAAACTGTTTTTT.

This sequence joins TRBV5-1 and TRBJ1-1; perhaps TRBD1 as D (5 bases). Germline-derived CDR1 and CDR2 are SGHRS and YFSETQ. The CDR3 is 14 residues long. V dropped 3 bases and J dropped 3 bases, with 12 bases sitting between them. CDR3 in amino acids: CASSYYRGDTEAFF. The CDR3 DNA sequence: TGCGCCAGCAGCTACTACCGAGGGGACACTGAAGCTTTCTTT.

V usage is TRBV2 and J usage is TRBJ1-3, with TRBD1 as a possible D gene (5 bases). V shed 8 bases and J shed 0 bases, with 14 bases lying between them. Germline V CDR1 and CDR2: SNHLY, FYNNEI. The CDR3 contains 15 residues. The CDR3 is CASGRDRLSGNTIYF. In nucleotides, the CDR3 is TGTGCCAGCGGAAGAGACAGACTCTCTGGAAACACCATATATTTT. Combining the CDR3 with reference TRBV2 and TRBJ1-3 gives the whole variable domain EPEVTQTPSHQVTQMGQEVILRCVPISNHLYFYWYRQILGQKVEFLVSFYNNEISEKSEIFDDQFSVERPDGSNFTLKIRSTKLEDSAMYFCASGRDRLSGNTIYFGEGSWLTVV.

The chain is built from TRBV28 and TRBJ1-2, with a tentative D call TRBD1 (6 bases). V lost 5 bases, J lost 3 bases, and 10 bases lay in between. This CDR3 region has 13 residues. The germline gives CDR1 MDHEN, CDR2 SYDVKM. The CDR3 protein is CASSPGQDYGYTF. In nucleotides, the CDR3 is TGTGCCAGCAGTCCGGGACAAGACTATGGCTACACCTTC.

V gene TRBV6-5 combines with J gene TRBJ1-1; no clear D gene. CDR1 and CDR2 from the germline V gene are MNHEY and SVGAGI. Trimming took 1 base from V and 4 from J, leaving 10 bases between them. The CDR3 covers 14 residues. The CDR3 bases are TGTGCCAGCAGTTACTTAGAGGGTGGCACTGAAGCTTTCTTT. This sequence encodes CASSYLEGGTEAFF.

The rearrangement links TRBV9 to TRBJ2-7, with D tentatively TRBD1 or TRBD2 (5 bases each). V gave up 4 bases and J gave up 0 bases, with 14 bases separating them. CDR1 is SGDLS and CDR2 is YYNGEE in the germline V gene. The CDR3 spans 15 residues. CDR3 in amino acids: CASSPGTMSSYEQYF. CDR3 DNA: TGTGCCAGCAGCCCCGGGACCATGAGCTCCTACGAGCAGTACTTC.

The rearrangement joins TRBV27 to TRBJ2-5, with TRBD2 matching over 11 bases. J lost 4 bases, V lost 4 bases, and 2 bases had no gene match. The CDR3 is 14 amino acids. Germline-derived CDR1 and CDR2 are MNHEY and SMNVEV (reference sequence). CDR3 nucleotides: TGTGCCAGCAGTTGGGGGACTAGCGGAGAGACCCAGTACTTC. Encoded protein: CASSWGTSGETQYF.

This chain connects TRBV20-1 to TRBJ2-7; D is perhaps TRBD2 (5 bases). This CDR3 is built from 13 residues. The V and J ends lost 3 bases and 7 bases respectively, with 16 bases between them. CDR1 and CDR2 from the germline V gene are DFQATT and SNEGSKA (reference sequence). The CDR3 nucleotides read TGCAGTGCTAGTCCGGGGTCCGGGGATGAGCAGTACTTC. Translation: CSASPGSGDEQYF.

J is TRBJ2-7 and V is TRBV27, with 10 bases lining up with TRBD2. The CDR3 spans 13 residues. The V and J ends lost 5 bases and 7 bases, in that order; junction bases with no gene match: 5. The germline gives CDR1 MNHEY, CDR2 SMNVEV (reference sequence). This chain's CDR3 is CASSLLAGVEQYF. In nucleotides, the CDR3 is TGTGCCAGCAGTCTTCTAGCGGGAGTTGAGCAGTACTTC.

V and J are TRBV5-1 and TRBJ2-1, with 9 bases that match TRBD1. Germline CDR1 SGHRS, CDR2 YFSETQ. Germline trimming cut 7 bases from V and 9 bases from J; bases unmatched to any gene: 8. This CDR3 spans 13 amino acids. CDR3 DNA sequence: TGCGCCAGCTCGGGGACAGGGTTGGGTGAGCAGTTCTTC. Amino acids: CASSGTGLGEQFF.

In nucleotides, the CDR3 is TGTGCCAGCAGTGACGGAGAGGGGGCGCGGTCCTACGAGCAGTACTTC. It encodes CASSDGEGARSYEQYF. The genes are TRBV6-4 and TRBJ2-7; 7 nucleotides match TRBD1. Germline loops: CDR1 MRHNA, CDR2 SNTAGT. This CDR3 comprises 16 residues. The V gene end was trimmed by 2 bases and the J gene end by 1 base; junction bases not matched to a gene: 8.